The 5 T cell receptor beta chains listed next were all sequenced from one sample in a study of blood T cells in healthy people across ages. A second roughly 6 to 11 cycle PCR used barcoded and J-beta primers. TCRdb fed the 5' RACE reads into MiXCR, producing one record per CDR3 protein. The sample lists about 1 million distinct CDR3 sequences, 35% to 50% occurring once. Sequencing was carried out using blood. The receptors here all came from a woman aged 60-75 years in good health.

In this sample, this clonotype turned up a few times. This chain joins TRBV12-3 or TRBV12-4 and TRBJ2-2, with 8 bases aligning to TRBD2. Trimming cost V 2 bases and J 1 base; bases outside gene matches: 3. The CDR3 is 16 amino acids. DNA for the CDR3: TGTGCCAGCAGTTTAAGCCTAGCGGGGAACACCGGGGAGCTGTTTTTT. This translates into CASSLSLAGNTGELFF.

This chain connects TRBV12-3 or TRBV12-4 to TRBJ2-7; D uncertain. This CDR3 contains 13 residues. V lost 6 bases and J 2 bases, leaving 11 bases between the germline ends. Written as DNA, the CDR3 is TGTGCCAGCAGGGGGATAGCAACCTACGAGCAGTACTTC. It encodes CASRGIATYEQYF.

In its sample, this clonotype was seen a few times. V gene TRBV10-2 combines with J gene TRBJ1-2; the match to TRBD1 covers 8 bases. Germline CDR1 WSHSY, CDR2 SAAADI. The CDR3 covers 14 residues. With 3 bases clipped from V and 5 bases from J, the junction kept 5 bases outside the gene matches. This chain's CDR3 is CASSDNQGAYGYTF. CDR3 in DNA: TGCGCCAGCAGTGATAACCAGGGGGCTTATGGCTACACCTTC.

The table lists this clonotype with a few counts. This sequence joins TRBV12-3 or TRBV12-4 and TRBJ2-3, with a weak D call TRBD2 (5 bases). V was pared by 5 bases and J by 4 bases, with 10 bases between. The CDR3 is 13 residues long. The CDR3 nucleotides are TGTGCCAGCAGTCCCCAAGCGGCAGATACGCAGTATTTT. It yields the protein CASSPQAADTQYF.

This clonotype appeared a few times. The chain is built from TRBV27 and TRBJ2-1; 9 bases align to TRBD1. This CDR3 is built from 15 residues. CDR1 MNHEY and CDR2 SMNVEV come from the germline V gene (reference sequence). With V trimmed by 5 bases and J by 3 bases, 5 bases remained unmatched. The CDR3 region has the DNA TGTGCCAGCAGTGGGACAGGGATCCGCTACAATGAGCAGTTCTTC. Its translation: CASSGTGIRYNEQFF.